This record covers a single TCR beta chain. Generated by immunoSEQ multiplex PCR, the TCRdb table keeps only in-frame clones and is missing some. The table includes about 960,000 clones, 60% to 85% detected once. J was trimmed by 1 base and V by 6 bases; bases with no gene match: 4. The CDR3 spans 14 residues. CDR1 is WNHNN and CDR2 is SYGVQD in the germline V gene (reference sequence). The study separated CD4+ cells into CD45RA+ naive and CD45RA-negative memory subsets. The data derive from a study of shared clonotypes between healthy human individuals. Sequencing used memory CD4+ T cells sorted from blood. Documented subset: CD45RA-negative fraction. The clonotype originates from a young man in good health. The J gene is TRBJ1-1, the V gene TRBV10-1; the match to TRBD1 covers 8 bases. This CDR3 is CASRKGQENTEAFF. DNA of the CDR3: TGCGCCAGCAGGAAGGGACAGGAGAACACTGAAGCTTTCTTT.